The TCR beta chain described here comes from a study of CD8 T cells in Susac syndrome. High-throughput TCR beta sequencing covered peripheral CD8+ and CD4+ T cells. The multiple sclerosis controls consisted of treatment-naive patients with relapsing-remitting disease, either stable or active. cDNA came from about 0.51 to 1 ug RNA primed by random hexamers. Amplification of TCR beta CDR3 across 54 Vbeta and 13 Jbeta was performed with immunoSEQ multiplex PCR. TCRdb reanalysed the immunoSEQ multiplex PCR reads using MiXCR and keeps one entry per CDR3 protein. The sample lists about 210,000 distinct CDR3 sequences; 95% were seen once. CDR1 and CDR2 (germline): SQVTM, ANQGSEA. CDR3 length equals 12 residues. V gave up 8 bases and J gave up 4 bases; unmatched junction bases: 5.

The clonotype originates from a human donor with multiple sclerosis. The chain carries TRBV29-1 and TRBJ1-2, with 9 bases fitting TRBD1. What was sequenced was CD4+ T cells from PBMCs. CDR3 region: CSITGGVYGYTF. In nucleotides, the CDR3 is TGCAGCATCACAGGGGGCGTCTATGGCTACACCTTC.